The 18 T cell receptor beta chains in this list originate from one sample, sequenced in a study of T cell repertoires in cytomegalovirus infection. No antigens are known for them. TCRdb recomputed calls from the reads with MiXCR, one row per CDR3 protein. The sample consists of hundreds of thousands of distinct CDR3 sequences, approximately 33% of them appearing once. The sequences come from cultured PBMCs, collected from culture after CMV antigen stimulation. These receptor sequences come from a human donor in good health (CMV status not recorded). Some clones in this sample may be carry-over from other donors' samples.

This chain uses TRBV6-4 with TRBJ2-1; D is tentatively TRBD1 or TRBD2 (5 bases each). CDR1 and CDR2 (germline): MRHNA, SNTAGT. Between the trimmed V and J ends, which lost 4 bases and 8 bases, there was a span of 21 bases. This CDR3 comprises 16 residues. The CDR3 region has the DNA TGTGCCAGCAGTGCCCCCGGGACGAGACCACCCCATGAGCAGTTCTTC. Translated: CASSAPGTRPPHEQFF.

V and J are TRBV18 and TRBJ2-3, with D unclear. Deletions cut 4 bases from V and 2 bases from J, with 10 bases between. This CDR3 is built from 14 residues. Germline loops: CDR1 KGHSH, CDR2 LQKENI. The CDR3 DNA reads TGTGCCAGCTCACTATTTACGGCCACAGATACGCAGTATTTT. Its translation: CASSLFTATDTQYF.

The chain recombines TRBV29-1 with TRBJ2-3; the D gene is possibly TRBD2 (6 bases). Trimming took off 4 bases at V and 2 bases at J, with 13 bases between the two ends. The CDR3 extends over 14 amino acids. The germline gives CDR1 SQVTM, CDR2 ANQGSEA. The chain's CDR3 is CSVARETSTDTQYF. The DNA of the CDR3 is TGCAGCGTTGCTCGGGAGACATCCACAGATACGCAGTATTTT.

The chain recombines TRBV12-3 or TRBV12-4 with TRBJ1-1; 7 nucleotides line up with TRBD1. The CDR3 is 14 amino acids. Trimming at V came to 3 bases and at J to 0 bases, leaving 1 base not matched to a gene. The CDR3 region has the DNA TGTGCCAGCAGTTTCAGGGGGGTGAACACTGAAGCTTTCTTT. Translated: CASSFRGVNTEAFF.

This clonotype was seen more than once but under ten times. The gene calls are TRBV6-5 and TRBJ1-3; D ambiguous. Germline V gives CDR1 MNHEY, CDR2 SVGAGI. The CDR3 runs 14 residues. Trimming shortened V by 4 bases and J by 4 bases, and 11 bases separated the two germline ends. In DNA, the CDR3 is TGTGCCAGCAGTTCACGGCCGGGCGGAAACACCATATATTTT. Translated, it gives CASSSRPGGNTIYF.

The chain's CDR3 is CASSITQNQPQHF. CDR3 nucleotides: TGTGCCAGTAGTATCACTCAGAATCAGCCCCAGCATTTT. This chain links TRBV19 with TRBJ1-5; no clear D gene. Per germline, CDR1 LNHDA and CDR2 SQIVND (reference sequence). The CDR3 totals 13 residues. The V and J ends lost 3 bases and 4 bases respectively, with 7 bases between them. Supplemented by reference TRBV19 and TRBJ1-5, the full variable domain reads DGGITQSPKYLFRKEGQNVTLSCEQNLNHDAMYWYRQDPGQGLRLIYYSQIVNDFQKGDIAEGYSVSREKKESFPLTVTSAQKNPTAFYLCASSITQNQPQHFGDGTRLSIL.

This clonotype was recorded a few times. V and J are TRBV7-6 and TRBJ1-4; no clear D gene. The V gene's germline CDR1 is SGHVS and CDR2 FNYEAQ. The V and J ends lost 1 base and 7 bases respectively, with 10 bases between them. This CDR3 is built from 14 residues. In nucleotides, the CDR3 is TGTGCCAGCAGCTTAGGGCCGCCTAGTGAAAAACTGTTTTTT. It is translated as CASSLGPPSEKLFF.

In its sample, this clonotype was seen a few times. The chain is built from TRBV12-3 or TRBV12-4 and TRBJ2-7, with a weak D call TRBD2 (5 bases). This CDR3 region has 17 residues. Between the trimmed V and J ends, which lost 6 bases and 4 bases, there was a span of 25 bases. The CDR3 sequence: CASSRRAGGLVLYEQYF. The CDR3 bases are TGTGCCAGCAGCCGCCGGGCAGGCGGGCTAGTCCTATACGAGCAGTACTTC.

In its sample, this clonotype was seen a few times. The rearrangement uses TRBV12-3 or TRBV12-4 and TRBJ1-5; TRBD1 matches 8 bases. The ends lost 1 base at V and 1 base at J; junction bases unmatched: 15. The CDR3 loop spans 20 amino acids. In DNA form, the CDR3 reads TGTGCCAGCAGTTTAGACTTCGACAGGGGAATTTTGGGCAGCAATCAGCCCCAGCATTTT. Translated: CASSLDFDRGILGSNQPQHF.

The chain is built from TRBV4-1 and TRBJ2-3; TRBD1 matches 10 bases. The CDR3 runs 16 residues. Germline V gene data show CDR1 as MGHRA and CDR2 as YSYEKL. Unmatched junction bases numbered 4, after V lost 1 base and J lost 3 bases. CDR3 nucleotides: TGCGCCAGCAGCCAAGGAGTGGGACAGGGGACAGATACGCAGTATTTT. This translates into CASSQGVGQGTDTQYF.

This clonotype was found many times. The chain employs TRBV7-6 and TRBJ2-2; 10 positions match TRBD2. This CDR3 is built from 15 residues. V dropped 1 base and J dropped 6; count of bases not matched to a gene: 2. CDR1 is SGHVS and CDR2 is FNYEAQ in the germline V gene. The CDR3 loop is CASSLGLAGAGELFF. The CDR3 region has the DNA TGTGCCAGCAGCTTAGGCCTAGCGGGGGCCGGGGAGCTGTTTTTT. Based on the CDR3 plus reference TRBV7-6 and TRBJ2-2, the full variable domain is GAGVSQSPRYKVTKRGQDVALRCDPISGHVSLYWYRQALGQGPEFLTYFNYEAQQDKSGLPNDRFSAERPEGSISTLTIQRTEQRDSAMYRCASSLGLAGAGELFFGEGSRLTVL.

This clonotype came up a few times. V and J are TRBV25-1 and TRBJ2-5, with 10 bases lining up with TRBD1. Germline lookup yields CDR1 MGHDK and CDR2 SYGVNS. The CDR3 is 15 residues long. The ends lost 3 bases at V and 5 bases at J; junction bases unmatched: 6. The CDR3 here is CASSEGDRGHETQYF. CDR3 DNA: TGTGCCAGCAGTGAGGGGGACAGGGGTCACGAGACCCAGTACTTC. Variable domain in full (rest from reference TRBV25-1 and TRBJ2-5): EADIYQTPRYLVIGTGKKITLECSQTMGHDKMYWYQQDPGMELHLIHYSYGVNSTEKGDLSSESTVSRIRTEHFPLTLESARPSHTSQYLCASSEGDRGHETQYFGPGTRLLVL.

The chain joins TRBV7-9 to TRBJ2-1; perhaps TRBD1 as D (5 bases). Germline-derived CDR1 and CDR2 are SEHNR and FQNEAQ (reference sequence). The CDR3 contains 14 residues. Between the trimmed V and J ends, which lost 6 bases and 6 bases, there was a span of 15 bases. For the CDR3, the DNA is TGTGCCAGCAGTTCAGCAGGGTCCCTCAATGAGCAGTTCTTC. Translated: CASSSAGSLNEQFF.

The chain employs TRBV20-1 and TRBJ2-3; 9 positions match TRBD1. With 3 bases clipped from V and 3 bases from J, the junction kept 10 bases outside the gene matches. Per germline, CDR1 DFQATT and CDR2 SNEGSKA (reference sequence). The CDR3 contains 16 residues. CDR3 bases: TGCAGTGCTAGCCTTGTGGGACAGGGTTTGACAGATACGCAGTATTTT. Protein product: CSASLVGQGLTDTQYF.

The CDR3 DNA reads TGTGCCATCAGTCCGGGACAGACCTACGAGCAGTACTTC. Translating it yields CAISPGQTYEQYF. The rearrangement uses TRBV10-3 and TRBJ2-7; 7 bases map to TRBD1. The CDR3 consists of 13 residues. After removal of 5 bases from V and 2 bases from J, the junction contained 3 bases not matched to a gene. Per germline, CDR1 ENHRY and CDR2 SYGVKD.

This chain joins TRBV30 and TRBJ1-1; no firm D call. The CDR3 runs to 12 residues. Trimming left V 0 bases short and J 5 bases short, with 7 bases between. CDR1 is GTSNPN and CDR2 is SVGIG in the germline V gene (reference sequence). As DNA, the CDR3 is TGTGCCTGGAGTGTATCCTGGACTGAAGCTTTCTTT. Residues: CAWSVSWTEAFF. The variable domain in full, with the rest retrieved from reference TRBV30 and TRBJ1-1, is SQTIHQWPATLVQPVGSPLSLECTVEGTSNPNLYWYRQAAGRGLQLLFYSVGIGQISSEVPQNLSASRPQDRQFILSSKKLLLSDSGFYLCAWSVSWTEAFFGQGTRLTVV.

The rearrangement uses TRBV12-3 or TRBV12-4 and TRBJ1-3; 8 bases map to TRBD1. This CDR3 contains 15 residues. J was trimmed by 10 bases and V by 3 bases; bases with no gene match: 11. CDR3: CASSFGAGGGTTIYF. The CDR3 region has the DNA TGTGCCAGCAGTTTCGGGGCAGGGGGCGGGACAACCATATATTTT.

This clonotype was detected only a few times. The V and J genes are TRBV2 and TRBJ2-2, with D tentatively TRBD1 or TRBD2 (5 bases each). The V end lost 6 bases, the J end lost 3 bases, and 20 bases lay between the germline ends. This CDR3 spans 17 amino acids. CDR1 SNHLY and CDR2 FYNNEI come from the germline V gene. The CDR3 DNA follows: TGTGCCAGCAGCCACCCTGGGGGAGCCGAGGACACCGGGGAGCTGTTTTTT. It specifies CASSHPGGAEDTGELFF.